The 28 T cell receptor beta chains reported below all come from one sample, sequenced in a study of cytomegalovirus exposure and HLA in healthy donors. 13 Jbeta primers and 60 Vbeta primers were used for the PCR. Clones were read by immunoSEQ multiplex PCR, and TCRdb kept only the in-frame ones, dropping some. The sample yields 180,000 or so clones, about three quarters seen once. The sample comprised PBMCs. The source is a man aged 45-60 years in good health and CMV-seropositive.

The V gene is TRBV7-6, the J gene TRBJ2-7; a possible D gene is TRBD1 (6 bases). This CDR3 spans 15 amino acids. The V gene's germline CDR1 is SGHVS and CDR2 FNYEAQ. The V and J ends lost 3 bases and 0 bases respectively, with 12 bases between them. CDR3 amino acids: CASSLGQGSSYEQYF. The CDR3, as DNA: TGTGCCAGCAGCTTGGGGCAGGGGAGCTCCTACGAGCAGTACTTC.

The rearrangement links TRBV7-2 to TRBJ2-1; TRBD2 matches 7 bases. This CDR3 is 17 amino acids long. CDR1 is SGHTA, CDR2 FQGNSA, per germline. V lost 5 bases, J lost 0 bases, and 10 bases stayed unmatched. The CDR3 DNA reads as TGTGCCAGCAGCCTATTACCTCGGGGGGACTCCTACAATGAGCAGTTCTTC. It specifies CASSLLPRGDSYNEQFF.

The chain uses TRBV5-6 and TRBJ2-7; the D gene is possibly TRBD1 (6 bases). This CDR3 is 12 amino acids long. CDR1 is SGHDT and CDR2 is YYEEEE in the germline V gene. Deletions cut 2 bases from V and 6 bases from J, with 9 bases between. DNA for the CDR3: TGTGCCAGCAGCTTAGTAGGGGGCGAGCAGTACGTC. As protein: CASSLVGGEQYV.

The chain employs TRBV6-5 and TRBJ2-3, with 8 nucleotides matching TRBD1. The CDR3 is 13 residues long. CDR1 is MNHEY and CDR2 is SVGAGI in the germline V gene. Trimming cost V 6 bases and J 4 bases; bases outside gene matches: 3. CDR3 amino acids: CASRDRVSDTQYF. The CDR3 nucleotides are TGTGCCAGCAGGGACAGGGTCTCAGATACGCAGTATTTT.

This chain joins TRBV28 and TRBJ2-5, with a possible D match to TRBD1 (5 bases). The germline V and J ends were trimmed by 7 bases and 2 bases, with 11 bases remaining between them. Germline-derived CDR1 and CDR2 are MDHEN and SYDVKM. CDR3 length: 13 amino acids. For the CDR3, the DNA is TGTGCCAGCAACACAGGCCATCAAGAGACCCAGTACTTC. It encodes CASNTGHQETQYF.

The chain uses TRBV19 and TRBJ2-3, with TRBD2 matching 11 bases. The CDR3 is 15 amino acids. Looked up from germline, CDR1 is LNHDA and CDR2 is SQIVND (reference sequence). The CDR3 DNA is TGTTTCTCTAGCGGGGGGTTTTTTCGGGGAGATACGCAGTATTTT. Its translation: CFSSGGFFRGDTQYF.

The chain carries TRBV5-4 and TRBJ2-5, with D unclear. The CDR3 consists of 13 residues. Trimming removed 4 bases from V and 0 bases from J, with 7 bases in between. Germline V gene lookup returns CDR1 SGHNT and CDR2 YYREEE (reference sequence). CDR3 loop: CASSTPYQETQYF. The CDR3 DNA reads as TGTGCCAGCAGCACACCGTACCAAGAGACCCAGTACTTC.

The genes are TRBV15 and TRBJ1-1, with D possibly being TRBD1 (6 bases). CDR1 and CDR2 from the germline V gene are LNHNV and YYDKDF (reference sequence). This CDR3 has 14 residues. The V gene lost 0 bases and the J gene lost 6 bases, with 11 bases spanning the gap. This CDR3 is CATSRDQGFPEAFF. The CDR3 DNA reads TGTGCCACCAGCAGAGATCAGGGGTTCCCTGAAGCTTTCTTT.

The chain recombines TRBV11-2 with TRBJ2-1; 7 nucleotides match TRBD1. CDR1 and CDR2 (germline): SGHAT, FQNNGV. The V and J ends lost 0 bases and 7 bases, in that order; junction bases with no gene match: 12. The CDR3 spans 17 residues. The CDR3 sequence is CASSLDNKDRVRNEQFF. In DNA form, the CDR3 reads TGTGCCAGCAGCTTAGATAATAAAGACAGGGTAAGGAATGAGCAGTTCTTC. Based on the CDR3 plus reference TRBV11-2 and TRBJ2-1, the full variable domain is EAGVAQSPRYKIIEKRQSVAFWCNPISGHATLYWYQQILGQGPKLLIQFQNNGVVDDSQLPKDRFSAERLKGVDSTLKIQPAKLEDSAVYLCASSLDNKDRVRNEQFFGPGTRLTVL.

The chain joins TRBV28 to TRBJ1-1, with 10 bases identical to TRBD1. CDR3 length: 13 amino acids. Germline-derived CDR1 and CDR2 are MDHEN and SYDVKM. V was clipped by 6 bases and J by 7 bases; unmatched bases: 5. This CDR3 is CASRTGGSGEAFF. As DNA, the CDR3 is TGTGCCAGCAGGACAGGGGGCAGTGGTGAAGCTTTCTTT.

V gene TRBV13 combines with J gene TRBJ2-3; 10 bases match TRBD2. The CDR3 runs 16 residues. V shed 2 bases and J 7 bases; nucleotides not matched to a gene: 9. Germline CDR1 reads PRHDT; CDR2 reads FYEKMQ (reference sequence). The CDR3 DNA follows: TGTGCCAGCAGCTTATTGGCTAGCGGGGGTCTTTATACGCAGTATTTT. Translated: CASSLLASGGLYTQYF.

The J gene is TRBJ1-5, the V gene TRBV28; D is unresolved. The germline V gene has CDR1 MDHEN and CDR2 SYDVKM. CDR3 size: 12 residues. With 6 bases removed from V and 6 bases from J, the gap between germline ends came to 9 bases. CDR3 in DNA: TGTGCCAGCAGGACAATAGGTCAGCCCCAGCATTTT. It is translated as CASRTIGQPQHF.

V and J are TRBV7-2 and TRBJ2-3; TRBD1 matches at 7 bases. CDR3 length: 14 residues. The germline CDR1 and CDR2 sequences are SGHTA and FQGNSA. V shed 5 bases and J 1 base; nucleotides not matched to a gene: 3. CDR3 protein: CASSLQGGTDTQYF. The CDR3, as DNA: TGTGCCAGCAGCCTCCAGGGGGGCACAGATACGCAGTATTTT.

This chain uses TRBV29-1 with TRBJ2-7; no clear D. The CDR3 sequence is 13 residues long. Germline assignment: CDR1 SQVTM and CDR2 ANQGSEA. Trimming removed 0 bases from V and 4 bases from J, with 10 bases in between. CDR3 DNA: TGCAGCGTTGAAGATGCGGCAAATTACGAGCAGTACTTC. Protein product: CSVEDAANYEQYF.

Here the CDR3 reads CASSDDTGGFTDTQYF. The DNA for the CDR3 is TGTGCCAGCAGCGACGACACAGGGGGCTTCACAGATACGCAGTATTTT. The V and J genes are TRBV5-4 and TRBJ2-3, with 9 bases fitting TRBD1. CDR1 SGHNT and CDR2 YYREEE come from the germline V gene (reference sequence). With 4 bases clipped from V and 2 bases from J, the junction kept 8 bases outside the gene matches. This CDR3 region has 16 residues. Filled out from reference TRBV5-4 and TRBJ2-3, the complete variable domain reads ETGVTQSPTHLIKTRGQQVTLRCSSQSGHNTVSWYQQALGQGPQFIFQYYREEENGRGNFPPRFSGLQFPNYSSELNVNALELDDSALYLCASSDDTGGFTDTQYFGPGTRLTVL.

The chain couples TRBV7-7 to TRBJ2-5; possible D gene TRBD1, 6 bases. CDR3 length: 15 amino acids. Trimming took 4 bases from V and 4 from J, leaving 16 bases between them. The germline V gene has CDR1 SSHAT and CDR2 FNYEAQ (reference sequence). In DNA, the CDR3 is TGTGCCAGCAGCTCCCTTGGGGGCGGGCGAGAGACCCAGTACTTC. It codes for CASSSLGGGRETQYF.

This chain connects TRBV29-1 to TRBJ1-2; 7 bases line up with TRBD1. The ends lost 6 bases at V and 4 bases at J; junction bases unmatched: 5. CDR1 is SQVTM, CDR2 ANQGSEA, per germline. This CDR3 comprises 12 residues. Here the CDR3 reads CSVLQGGYGYTF. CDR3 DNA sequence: TGCAGCGTCCTGCAGGGGGGCTATGGCTACACCTTC.

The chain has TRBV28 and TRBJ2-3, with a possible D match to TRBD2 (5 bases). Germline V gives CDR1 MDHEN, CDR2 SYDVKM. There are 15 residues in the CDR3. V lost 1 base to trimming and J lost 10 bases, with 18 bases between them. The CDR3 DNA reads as TGTGCCAGCAGTTTATCCGGATCTCCGCCGGACTCGCAGTATTTT. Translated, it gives CASSLSGSPPDSQYF.

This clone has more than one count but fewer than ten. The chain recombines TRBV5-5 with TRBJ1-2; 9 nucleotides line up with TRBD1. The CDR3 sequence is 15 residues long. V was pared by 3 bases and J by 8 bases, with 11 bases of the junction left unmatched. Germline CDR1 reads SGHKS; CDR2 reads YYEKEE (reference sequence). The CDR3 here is CASSSVTGGGRGYTF. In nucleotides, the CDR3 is TGTGCCAGCAGCTCGGTGACAGGGGGAGGAAGGGGCTACACCTTC.

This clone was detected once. CDR3 region: CASSLDRYEEKLFF. For the CDR3, the DNA is TGCGCCAGCAGCCTCGACAGGTATGAGGAAAAACTGTTTTTT. This rearrangement joins TRBV4-3 to TRBJ1-4; D perhaps matches TRBD1 (6 bases). CDR1 and CDR2 from the germline V gene are LGHNA and YSLEER. V lost 4 bases and J 8 bases, leaving 14 bases between the germline ends. This CDR3 region has 14 residues.

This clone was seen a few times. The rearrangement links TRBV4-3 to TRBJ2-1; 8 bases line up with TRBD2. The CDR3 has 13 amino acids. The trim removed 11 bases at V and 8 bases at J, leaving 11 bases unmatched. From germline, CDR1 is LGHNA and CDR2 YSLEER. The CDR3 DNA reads TGCGCCTCAGGGGCGGGGGGAGGTGATGAGCAGTTCTTC. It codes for CASGAGGGDEQFF.

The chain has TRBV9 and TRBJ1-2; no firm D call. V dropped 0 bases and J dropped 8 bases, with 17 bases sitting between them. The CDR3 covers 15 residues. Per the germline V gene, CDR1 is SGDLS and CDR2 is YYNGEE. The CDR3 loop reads CASSVDPWRETGYTF. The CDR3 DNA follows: TGTGCCAGCAGCGTAGACCCATGGCGGGAGACAGGCTACACCTTC.

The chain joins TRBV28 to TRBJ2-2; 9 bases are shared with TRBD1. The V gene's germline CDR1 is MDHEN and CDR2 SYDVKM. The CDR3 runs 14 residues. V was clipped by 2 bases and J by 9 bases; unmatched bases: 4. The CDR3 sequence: CASSLNRGLRELFF. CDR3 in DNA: TGTGCCAGCAGTTTAAACAGGGGGCTTAGGGAGCTGTTTTTT.

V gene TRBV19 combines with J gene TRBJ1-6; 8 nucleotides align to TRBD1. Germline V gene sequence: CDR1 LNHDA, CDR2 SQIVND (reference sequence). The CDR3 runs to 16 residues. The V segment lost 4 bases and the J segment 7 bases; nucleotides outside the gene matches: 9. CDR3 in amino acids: CASSTTGVLRNSPLHF. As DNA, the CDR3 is TGTGCCAGTAGTACGACAGGGGTGTTGAGGAATTCACCCCTCCACTTT.

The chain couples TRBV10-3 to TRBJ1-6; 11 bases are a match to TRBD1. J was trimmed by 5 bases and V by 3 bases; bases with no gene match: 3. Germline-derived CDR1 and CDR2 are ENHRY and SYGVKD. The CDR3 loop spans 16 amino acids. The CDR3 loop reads CAISELGQGDNSPLHF. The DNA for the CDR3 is TGTGCCATCAGTGAATTGGGACAGGGGGATAATTCACCCCTCCACTTT.

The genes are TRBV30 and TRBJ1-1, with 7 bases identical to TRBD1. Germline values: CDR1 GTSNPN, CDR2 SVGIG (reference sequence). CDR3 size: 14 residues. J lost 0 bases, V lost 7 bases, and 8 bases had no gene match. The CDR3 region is CALLKGQLNTEAFF. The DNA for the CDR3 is TGTGCCTTGTTAAAGGGACAGCTGAACACTGAAGCTTTCTTT.

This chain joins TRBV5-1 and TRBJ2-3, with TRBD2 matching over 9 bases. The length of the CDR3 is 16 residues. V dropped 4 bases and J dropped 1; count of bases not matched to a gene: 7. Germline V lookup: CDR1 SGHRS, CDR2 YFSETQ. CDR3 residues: CASSLGSGGRTDTQYF. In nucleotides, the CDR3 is TGCGCCAGCAGCCTTGGAAGCGGGGGGCGCACAGATACGCAGTATTTT.

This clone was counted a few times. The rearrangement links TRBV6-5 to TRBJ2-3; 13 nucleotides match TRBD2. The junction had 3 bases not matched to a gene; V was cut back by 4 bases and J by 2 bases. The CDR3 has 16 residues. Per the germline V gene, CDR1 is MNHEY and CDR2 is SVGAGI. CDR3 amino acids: CASSSGTSGNTDTQYF. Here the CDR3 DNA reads TGTGCCAGCAGTTCTGGGACTAGCGGGAACACAGATACGCAGTATTTT.